The rows below give T cell receptor beta chains drawn from one sample of a study of blood T cell repertoires in COVID-19. The repertoire was sequenced with immunoSEQ multiplex PCR; TCRdb's copy has only in-frame clones and lacks some. The data contain about 470,000 clones, roughly 90% of them singletons. Sample: PBMCs or T cells enriched from blood (not recorded which). The origin of the receptors is a young woman who had recovered from COVID-19. Both conserved end residues are part of each CDR3. The order of the fields is V gene, clone size, J gene, D gene, CDR3 protein, CDR3 DNA. The D gene is left open where the match is weak. The size field is filled for only some rows; it gives once, few, many or a size class.

V: TRBV29-1
size: NA
J: TRBJ2-1
D: TRBD2
CDR3: CSVATSGGGEQFF
DNA: TGCAGCGTTGCGACTAGCGGGGGGGGAGAGCAGTTCTTC

V: TRBV7-2
size: NA
J: TRBJ2-7
D: NA
CDR3: CASSLGGGGEQYF
DNA: TGTGCCAGCAGCTTAGGGGGAGGGGGCGAGCAGTACTTC

V: TRBV19
size: NA
J: TRBJ1-1
D: TRBD1
CDR3: CASSRQGAFGAFF
DNA: TGTGCCAGCTCGAGACAGGGGGCATTTGGGGCTTTCTTT

V: TRBV10-3
size: NA
J: TRBJ2-4
D: NA
CDR3: CAISENHARRGKNIQYF
DNA: TGTGCCATCAGTGAAAATCATGCTCGGCGAGGCAAAAACATTCAGTACTTC

V: TRBV5-1
size: NA
J: TRBJ2-1
D: TRBD1
CDR3: CASSFAPGDRGNNEQFF
DNA: TGCGCCAGCAGCTTTGCTCCAGGGGACAGGGGGAACAATGAGCAGTTCTTC

V: TRBV7-9
size: NA
J: TRBJ1-1
D: NA
CDR3: CASFYREDTEAFF
DNA: TGTGCCAGCTTTTATAGGGAGGACACTGAAGCTTTCTTT

V: TRBV6-4
size: NA
J: TRBJ1-6
D: TRBD1
CDR3: CASRRTGDNSPLHF
DNA: TGTGCCAGCAGGCGGACAGGGGACAATTCACCCCTCCACTTT

V: TRBV30
size: NA
J: TRBJ1-1
D: TRBD1
CDR3: CAWIKQGDTEAFF
DNA: TGTGCCTGGATCAAACAGGGGGACACTGAAGCTTTCTTT

V: TRBV5-4
size: once
J: TRBJ2-1
D: NA
CDR3: CASSLLRGANNEQFF
DNA: TGTGCCAGCAGCTTGCTCAGGGGGGCAAACAATGAGCAGTTCTTC

V: TRBV28
size: once
J: TRBJ1-6
D: TRBD1
CDR3: CASSRPGGEFSPLHF
DNA: TGTGCCAGCAGCCGACCAGGGGGAGAGTTTTCACCCCTCCACTTT

V: TRBV25-1
size: NA
J: TRBJ1-3
D: NA
CDR3: CASSGPGGNTIYF
DNA: TGTGCCAGCAGTGGACCAGGGGGAAACACCATATATTTT

V: TRBV25-1
size: NA
J: TRBJ2-3
D: TRBD2
CDR3: CASSEAFTSGTDTQYF
DNA: TGTGCCAGCAGTGAAGCTTTTACTAGCGGGACAGATACGCAGTATTTT

V: TRBV6-5
size: once
J: TRBJ1-4
D: NA
CDR3: CASSRTVNEKLFF
DNA: TGTGCCAGCAGTCGGACAGTAAATGAAAAACTGTTTTTT

V: TRBV30
size: NA
J: TRBJ1-1
D: NA
CDR3: CAWSPGGAEATEAFF
DNA: TGTGCCTGGAGCCCTGGGGGGGCGGAGGCCACTGAAGCTTTCTTT

V: TRBV5-1
size: few
J: TRBJ1-1
D: TRBD1
CDR3: CASSIGTGYEAFF
DNA: TGCGCCAGCAGCATCGGGACAGGGTATGAAGCTTTCTTT

V: TRBV4-2
size: few
J: TRBJ1-5
D: TRBD1
CDR3: CASSLLGTGDNQPQHF
DNA: TGTGCCAGCAGCCTTCTCGGGACAGGGGACAATCAGCCCCAGCATTTT

V: TRBV7-2
size: NA
J: TRBJ1-5
D: NA
CDR3: CASSLKGGLRQPQHF
DNA: TGTGCCAGCAGCTTAAAGGGGGGGCTGAGACAGCCCCAGCATTTT

V: TRBV7-5
size: NA
J: TRBJ2-2
D: NA
CDR3: CARSQPLDQGAEPGELFF
DNA: TGTGCCAGAAGCCAACCCCTGGATCAAGGGGCCGAACCCGGGGAGCTGTTTTTT

V: TRBV19
size: NA
J: TRBJ2-5
D: NA
CDR3: CASSPGDGETQYF
DNA: TGTGCCAGTAGTCCGGGGGATGGGGAGACCCAGTACTTC

V: TRBV5-1
size: NA
J: TRBJ1-2
D: NA
CDR3: CASSDNTLLNYGYTF
DNA: TGCGCCAGCAGCGATAATACACTACTGAACTATGGCTACACCTTC

V: TRBV5-4
size: once
J: TRBJ1-3
D: TRBD1
CDR3: CASSLDGTGSGNTIYF
DNA: TGTGCCAGCAGCTTGGATGGGACAGGTTCTGGAAACACCATATATTTT

V: TRBV6-1
size: once
J: TRBJ1-2
D: NA
CDR3: CASSEQGYGYTF
DNA: TGTGCCAGCAGTGAACAGGGGTATGGCTACACCTTC

V: TRBV7-2
size: NA
J: TRBJ1-2
D: TRBD1
CDR3: CASSFAGGDYGYTF
DNA: TGTGCCAGCAGCTTTGCAGGGGGCGACTATGGCTACACCTTC

V: TRBV21-1
size: NA
J: TRBJ1-5
D: NA
CDR3: CASPPRDTSNQPQHF
DNA: TGTGCCTCCCCCCCCCGGGACACTAGCAATCAGCCCCAGCATTTT

V: TRBV9
size: once
J: TRBJ2-1
D: TRBD2
CDR3: CASSPGGADEQFF
DNA: TGTGCCAGCAGCCCCGGGGGGGCTGACGAGCAGTTCTTC

V: TRBV9
size: NA
J: TRBJ2-7
D: NA
CDR3: CASSQWDNSYEQYF
DNA: TGTGCCAGCAGCCAATGGGACAACTCCTACGAGCAGTACTTC

V: TRBV28
size: NA
J: TRBJ1-3
D: NA
CDR3: CASSPGSFRSGNTIYF
DNA: TGTGCCAGCAGTCCAGGGTCATTTCGCTCTGGAAACACCATATATTTT